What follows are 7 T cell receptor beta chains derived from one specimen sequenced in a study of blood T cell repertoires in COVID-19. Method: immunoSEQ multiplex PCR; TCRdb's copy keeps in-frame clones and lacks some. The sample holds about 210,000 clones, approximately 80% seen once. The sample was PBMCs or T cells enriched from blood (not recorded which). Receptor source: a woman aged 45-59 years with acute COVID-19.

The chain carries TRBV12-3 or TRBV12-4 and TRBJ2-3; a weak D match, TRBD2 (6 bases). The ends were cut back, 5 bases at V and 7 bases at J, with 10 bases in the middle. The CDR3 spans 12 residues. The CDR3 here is CASSLGGHTQYF. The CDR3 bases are TGTGCCAGCAGTCTAGGAGGGCATACGCAGTATTTT.

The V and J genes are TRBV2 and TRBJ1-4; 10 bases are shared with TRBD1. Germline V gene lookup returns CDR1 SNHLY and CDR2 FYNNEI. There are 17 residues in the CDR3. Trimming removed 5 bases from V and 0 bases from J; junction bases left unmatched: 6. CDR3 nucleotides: TGTGCCAGCAGTCGGGGACAGGGGTTTGCAACTAATGAAAAACTGTTTTTT. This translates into CASSRGQGFATNEKLFF.

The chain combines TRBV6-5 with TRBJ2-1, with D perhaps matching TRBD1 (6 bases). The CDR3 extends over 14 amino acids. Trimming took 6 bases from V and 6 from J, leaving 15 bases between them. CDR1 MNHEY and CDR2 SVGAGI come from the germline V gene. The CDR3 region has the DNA TGTGCCAGCAGAACCACAGGGTTCGGCAATGAGCAGTTCTTC. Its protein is CASRTTGFGNEQFF.

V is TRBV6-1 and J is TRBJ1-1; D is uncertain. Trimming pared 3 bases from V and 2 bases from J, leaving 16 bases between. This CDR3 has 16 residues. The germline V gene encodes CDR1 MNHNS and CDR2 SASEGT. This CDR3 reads CASSDFGRPSNTEAFF. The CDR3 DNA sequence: TGTGCCAGCAGTGATTTTGGCAGGCCAAGCAACACTGAAGCTTTCTTT.

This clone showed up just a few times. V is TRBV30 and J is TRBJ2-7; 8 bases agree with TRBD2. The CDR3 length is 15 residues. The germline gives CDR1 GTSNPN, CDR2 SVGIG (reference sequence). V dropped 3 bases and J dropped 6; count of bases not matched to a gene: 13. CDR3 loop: CAWSGLAGLASEQYF. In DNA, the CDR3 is TGTGCCTGGAGCGGTTTAGCGGGATTGGCATCCGAGCAGTACTTC.

The CDR3 spells CASSYTRQKSNTEAFF. The CDR3 DNA follows: TGTGCCAGCAGTTACACGAGACAGAAATCGAACACTGAAGCTTTCTTT. The chain recombines TRBV6-5 with TRBJ1-1; possible D gene TRBD1, 5 bases. The CDR3 runs 16 residues. Germline values: CDR1 MNHEY, CDR2 SVGAGI. Trimming took off 2 bases at V and 1 base at J, with 14 bases between the two ends.

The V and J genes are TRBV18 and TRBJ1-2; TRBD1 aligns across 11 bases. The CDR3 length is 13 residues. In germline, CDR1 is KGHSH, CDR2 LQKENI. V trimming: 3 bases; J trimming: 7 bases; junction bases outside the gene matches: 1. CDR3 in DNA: TGTGCCAGCTCACCGGACAGGGGGCTTGGCTACACCTTC. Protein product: CASSPDRGLGYTF. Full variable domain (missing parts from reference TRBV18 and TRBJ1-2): NAGVMQNPRHLVRRRGQEARLRCSPMKGHSHVYWYRQLPEEGLKFMVYLQKENIIDESGMPKERFSAEFPKEGPSILRIQQVVRGDSAAYFCASSPDRGLGYTFGSGTRLTVV.